This TCR beta chain was identified during a study of blood T cells in healthy people across ages. A J-beta primer mix and a sample-barcoded 5' primer were used in a second PCR of about 6 to 12 cycles. TCRdb fed the 5' RACE reads into MiXCR, producing one record per CDR3 protein. The table includes more than 800,000 distinct CDR3 sequences, more than 35% detected once. The J segment lost 4 bases and the V segment lost 4 bases, leaving 9 bases of the junction unmatched. CDR3 length: 16 residues. CDR1 and CDR2 from the germline V gene are MGHRA and YSYEKL. Regarding the study as a whole: Greater diversity and more naive CD4+ cells were seen in long-lived donors than in aged donors.

In regard to this clonotype: What it recognizes is unknown.

The sequence was obtained from a woman aged 60-75 years in good health. V gene TRBV4-1 combines with J gene TRBJ1-1, with 10 bases matching TRBD1. Material for sequencing was blood. This chain's CDR3 is CASSPGQGTLGTEAFF. The CDR3 coding sequence is TGCGCCAGCAGCCCGGGACAGGGGACTTTGGGCACTGAAGCTTTCTTT.